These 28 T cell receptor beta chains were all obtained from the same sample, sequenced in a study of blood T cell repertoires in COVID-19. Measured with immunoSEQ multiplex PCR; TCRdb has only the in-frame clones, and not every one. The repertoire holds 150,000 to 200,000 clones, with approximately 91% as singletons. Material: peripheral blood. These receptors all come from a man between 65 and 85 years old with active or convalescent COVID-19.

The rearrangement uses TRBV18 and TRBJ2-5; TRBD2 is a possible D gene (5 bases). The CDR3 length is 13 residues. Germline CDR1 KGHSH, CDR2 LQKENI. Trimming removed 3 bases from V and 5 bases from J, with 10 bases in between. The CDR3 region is CASSPDWEETQYF. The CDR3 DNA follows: TGTGCCAGCTCACCCGACTGGGAGGAGACCCAGTACTTC.

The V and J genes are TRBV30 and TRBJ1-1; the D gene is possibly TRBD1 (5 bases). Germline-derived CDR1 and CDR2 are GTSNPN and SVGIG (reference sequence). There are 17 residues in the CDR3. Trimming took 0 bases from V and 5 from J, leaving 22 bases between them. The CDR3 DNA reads TGTGCCTGGAGTGTAGGCCTCGGTCGGCAGGGTGGAACTGAAGCTTTCTTT. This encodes CAWSVGLGRQGGTEAFF.

CDR3 bases: TGTGCCAGCAGCTTGGGGACAGCGAACACTGAAGCTTTCTTT. Translation: CASSLGTANTEAFF. The chain is built from TRBV7-2 and TRBJ1-1, with 7 bases identical to TRBD1. Germline assignment: CDR1 SGHTA and CDR2 FQGNSA. The CDR3 totals 14 residues. V gave up 3 bases and J gave up 1 base; unmatched junction bases: 2.

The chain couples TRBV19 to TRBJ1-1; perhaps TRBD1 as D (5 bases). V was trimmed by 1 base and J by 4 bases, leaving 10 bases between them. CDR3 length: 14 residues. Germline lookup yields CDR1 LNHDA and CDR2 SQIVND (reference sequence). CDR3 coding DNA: TGTGCCAGTAGTATAGTGGCCGGGGGCACTGAAGCTTTCTTT. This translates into CASSIVAGGTEAFF.

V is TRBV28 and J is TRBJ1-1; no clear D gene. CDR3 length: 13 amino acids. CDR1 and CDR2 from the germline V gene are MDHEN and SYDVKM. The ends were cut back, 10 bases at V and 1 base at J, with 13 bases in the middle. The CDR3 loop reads CATHWGANTEAFF. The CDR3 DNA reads TGTGCCACCCATTGGGGAGCGAACACTGAAGCTTTCTTT.

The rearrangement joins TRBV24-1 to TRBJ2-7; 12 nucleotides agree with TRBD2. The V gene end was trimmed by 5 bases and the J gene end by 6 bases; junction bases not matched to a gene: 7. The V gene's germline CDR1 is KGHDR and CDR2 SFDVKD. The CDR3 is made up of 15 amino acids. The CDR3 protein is CATSGRLAGAFEQYF. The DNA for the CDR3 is TGTGCCACCAGTGGGAGACTAGCGGGAGCCTTCGAGCAGTACTTC.

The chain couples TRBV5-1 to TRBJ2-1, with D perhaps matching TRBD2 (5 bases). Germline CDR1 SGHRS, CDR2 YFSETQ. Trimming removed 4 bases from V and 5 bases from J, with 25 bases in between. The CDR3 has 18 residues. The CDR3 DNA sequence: TGCGCCAGCAGCCCGAAACTCGCTCTTGGGCTGGGAGACAATGAGCAGTTCTTC. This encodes CASSPKLALGLGDNEQFF.

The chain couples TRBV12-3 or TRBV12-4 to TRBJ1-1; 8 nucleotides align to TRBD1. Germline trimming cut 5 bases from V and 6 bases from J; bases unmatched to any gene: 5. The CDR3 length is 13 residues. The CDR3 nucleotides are TGTGCCAGCAGTGTGGGACAGGCGGCTGAAGCTTTCTTT. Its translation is CASSVGQAAEAFF.

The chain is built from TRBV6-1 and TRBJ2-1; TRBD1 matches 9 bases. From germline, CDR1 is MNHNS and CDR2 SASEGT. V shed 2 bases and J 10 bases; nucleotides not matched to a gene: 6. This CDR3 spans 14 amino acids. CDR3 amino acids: CASSERGQGREQFF. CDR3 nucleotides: TGTGCCAGCAGTGAACGGGGACAGGGACGGGAGCAGTTCTTC.

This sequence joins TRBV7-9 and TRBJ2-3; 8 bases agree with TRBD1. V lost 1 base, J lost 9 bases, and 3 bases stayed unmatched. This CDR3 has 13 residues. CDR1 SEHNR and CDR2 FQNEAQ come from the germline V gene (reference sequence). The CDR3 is CASSLGRQGTQYF. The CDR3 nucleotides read TGTGCCAGCAGCTTAGGCAGACAGGGGACGCAGTATTTT.

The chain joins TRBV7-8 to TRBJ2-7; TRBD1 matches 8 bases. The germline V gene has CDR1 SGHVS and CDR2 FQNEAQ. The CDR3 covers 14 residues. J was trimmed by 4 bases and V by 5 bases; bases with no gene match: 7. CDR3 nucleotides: TGTGCCAGCAGCCGGACAGGGTTAGTTTACGAGCAGTACTTC. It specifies CASSRTGLVYEQYF.

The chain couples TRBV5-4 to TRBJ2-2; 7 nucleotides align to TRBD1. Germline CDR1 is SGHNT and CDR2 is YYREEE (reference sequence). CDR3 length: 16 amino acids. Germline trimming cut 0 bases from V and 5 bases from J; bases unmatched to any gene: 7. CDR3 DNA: TGTGCCAGCAGCTTGGTGTCGTCAGGGGGTACCGGGGAGCTGTTTTTT. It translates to CASSLVSSGGTGELFF.

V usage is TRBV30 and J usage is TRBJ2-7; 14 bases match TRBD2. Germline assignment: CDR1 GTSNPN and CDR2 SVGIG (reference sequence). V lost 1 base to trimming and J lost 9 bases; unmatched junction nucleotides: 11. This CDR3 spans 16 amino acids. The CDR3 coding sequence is TGTGCCTGGAGTGGGGTACTAGGACTAGCGGGAGGACGGCAGTACTTC. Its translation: CAWSGVLGLAGGRQYF.

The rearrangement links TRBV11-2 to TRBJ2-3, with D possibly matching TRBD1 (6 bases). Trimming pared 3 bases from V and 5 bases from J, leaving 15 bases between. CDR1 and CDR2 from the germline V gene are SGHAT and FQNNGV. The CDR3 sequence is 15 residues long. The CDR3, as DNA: TGTGCCAGCAGCTTCGGGGCTGGGGGCAGAGATACGCAGTATTTT. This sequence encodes CASSFGAGGRDTQYF.

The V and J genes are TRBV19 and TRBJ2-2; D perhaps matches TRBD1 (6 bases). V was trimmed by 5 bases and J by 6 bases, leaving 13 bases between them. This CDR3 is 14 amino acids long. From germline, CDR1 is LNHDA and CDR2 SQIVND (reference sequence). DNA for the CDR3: TGTGCCAGTAGTCCCGATAGGGGGTCCGGGGAGCTGTTTTTT. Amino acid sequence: CASSPDRGSGELFF.

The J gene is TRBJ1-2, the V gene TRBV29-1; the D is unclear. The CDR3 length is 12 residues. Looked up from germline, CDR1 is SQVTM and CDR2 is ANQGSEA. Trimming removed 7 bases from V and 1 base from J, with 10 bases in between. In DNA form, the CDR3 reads TGCAGCGCCCGAGAGAATAACTATGGCTACACCTTC. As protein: CSARENNYGYTF.

CDR3 in DNA: TGTGCCAGCAGCCAAGGATGGGCTGAAAAACTGTTTTTT. Encoded protein: CASSQGWAEKLFF. The chain joins TRBV3-1 (or the pseudogene TRBV3-2) to TRBJ1-4; no reliable D call. Trimming shortened V by 1 base and J by 7 bases, and 7 bases separated the two germline ends. This CDR3 is built from 13 residues. The germline V gene has CDR1 LGHDT and CDR2 YNNKEL (reference sequence).

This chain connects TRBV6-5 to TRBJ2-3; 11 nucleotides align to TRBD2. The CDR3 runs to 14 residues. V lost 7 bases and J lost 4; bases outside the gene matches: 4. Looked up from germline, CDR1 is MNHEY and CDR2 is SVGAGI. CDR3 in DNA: TGTGCCAGCACCCGTAGCGGGGGGGCAGATACGCAGTATTTT. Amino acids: CASTRSGGADTQYF.

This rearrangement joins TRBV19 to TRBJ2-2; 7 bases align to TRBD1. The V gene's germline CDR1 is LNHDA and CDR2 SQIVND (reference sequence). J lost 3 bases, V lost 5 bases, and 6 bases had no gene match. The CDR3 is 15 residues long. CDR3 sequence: CASSPSGTDTGELFF. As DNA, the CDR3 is TGTGCCAGTAGTCCCTCCGGGACAGACACCGGGGAGCTGTTTTTT.

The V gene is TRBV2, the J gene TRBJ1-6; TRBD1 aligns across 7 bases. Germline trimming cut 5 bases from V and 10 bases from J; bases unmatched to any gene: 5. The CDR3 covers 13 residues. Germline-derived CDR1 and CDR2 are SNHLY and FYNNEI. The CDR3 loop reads CASSRDRGSPLHF. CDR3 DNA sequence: TGTGCCAGCAGTCGGGACAGAGGCTCACCCCTCCACTTT.

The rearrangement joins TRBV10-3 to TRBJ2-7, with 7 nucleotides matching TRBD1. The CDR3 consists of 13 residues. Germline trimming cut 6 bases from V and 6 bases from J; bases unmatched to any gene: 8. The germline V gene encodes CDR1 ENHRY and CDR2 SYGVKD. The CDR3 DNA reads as TGTGCCATCAGCCAGGGGGTGGCAGCCGAGCAGTACTTC. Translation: CAISQGVAAEQYF.

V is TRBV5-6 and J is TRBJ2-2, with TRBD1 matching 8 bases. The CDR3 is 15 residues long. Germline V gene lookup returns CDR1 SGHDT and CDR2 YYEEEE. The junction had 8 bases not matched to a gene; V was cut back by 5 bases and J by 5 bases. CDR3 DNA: TGTGCCAGCAGTCCACAGGGGGTCTTTACCGGGGAGCTGTTTTTT. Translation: CASSPQGVFTGELFF.

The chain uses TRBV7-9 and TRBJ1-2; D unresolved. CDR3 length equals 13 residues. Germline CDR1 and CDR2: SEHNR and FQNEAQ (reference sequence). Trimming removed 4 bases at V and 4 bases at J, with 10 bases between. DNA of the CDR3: TGTGCCAGCAGCTACGGAGGGATCTATGGCTACACCTTC. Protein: CASSYGGIYGYTF.

Here the CDR3 reads CASREMGLAGERNEQFF. CDR3 nucleotides: TGTGCCAGCAGAGAAATGGGACTAGCGGGAGAACGGAATGAGCAGTTCTTC. The chain links TRBV28 to TRBJ2-1; TRBD2 agrees at 14 bases. Germline V gives CDR1 MDHEN, CDR2 SYDVKM. V trimming: 6 bases; J trimming: 7 bases; junction bases outside the gene matches: 11. The CDR3 has 17 amino acids.

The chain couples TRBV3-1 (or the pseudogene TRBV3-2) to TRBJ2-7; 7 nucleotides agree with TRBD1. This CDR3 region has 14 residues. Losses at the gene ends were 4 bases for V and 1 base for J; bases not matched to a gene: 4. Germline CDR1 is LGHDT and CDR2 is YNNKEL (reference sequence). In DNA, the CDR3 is TGTGCCAGCAGCCCCATGACAGGGTCCTACGAGCAGTACTTC. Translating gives CASSPMTGSYEQYF.

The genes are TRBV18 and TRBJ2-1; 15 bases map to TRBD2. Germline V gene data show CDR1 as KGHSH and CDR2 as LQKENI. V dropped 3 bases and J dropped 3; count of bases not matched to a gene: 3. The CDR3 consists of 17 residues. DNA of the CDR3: TGTGCCAGCTCACCTCCGGGACTAGCGGGAGGCTACAATGAGCAGTTCTTC. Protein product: CASSPPGLAGGYNEQFF.

CDR3 residues: CACNQGLDQPQHF. In DNA form, the CDR3 reads TGTGCCTGTAACCAGGGGTTGGATCAGCCCCAGCATTTT. J is TRBJ1-5 and V is TRBV30; TRBD1 might be the D (6 bases). V lost 6 bases and J lost 5, with 14 bases in between. This CDR3 has 13 amino acids. Germline CDR1 is GTSNPN and CDR2 is SVGIG (reference sequence).

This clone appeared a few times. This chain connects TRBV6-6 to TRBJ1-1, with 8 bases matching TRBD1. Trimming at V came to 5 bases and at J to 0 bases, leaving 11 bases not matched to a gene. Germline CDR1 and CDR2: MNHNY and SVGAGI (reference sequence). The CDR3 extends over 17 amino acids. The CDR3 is CASSRTGLRGLNTEAFF. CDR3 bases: TGTGCCAGCAGTCGGACAGGGTTGAGAGGATTGAACACTGAAGCTTTCTTT.